This TCR beta chain was retrieved from a study of identical twins (dated by TCRdb to 2016 to 2017). About the full investigation: To test whether fetal clonotypes persist, this study deep-sequenced TCR alpha and beta repertoires from monozygotic twins, from unrelated adults of various ages, and from cord blood. To rule out contamination, the twin experiments were replicated at different times with different library preparation protocols.

To prepare the library, 5' RACE was applied. Sequencing instrument: Illumina HiSeq 2000. Template switching introduced a universal primer binding site; the final cDNA contained a unique molecular identifier, enabling accurate counting of TCR cDNA molecules. First-strand cDNA for TCR alpha and beta chains was synthesized from specific primers in the conserved constant-segment region. To control for contamination, every cDNA library carried two barcodes: a SMART-Mk sample barcode plus Illumina barcodes. TruSeq adapter sequences along with Illumina sample barcodes were introduced in two successive PCR steps. TCR alpha and beta cDNA libraries were sequenced on the Illumina HiSeq platform with custom primers. The original pipeline was this. Unique molecular identifiers were extracted from raw reads with MiGEC, and CDR3 positions were determined with MiXCR. For each individual, recombination models were inferred using an EM algorithm with the repgenHMM and IGoR tools. The tcR package in R was used for shared clonotype analysis, with sharing normalized by the product of cloneset sizes. Out-of-frame nonproductive sequences were analyzed to study raw recombination free of thymic and clonal selection effects. TCRdb applied fastp at Q25 and MiXCR to the public reads, then kept only in-frame beta chains. CDR3 protein duplicates are merged, each entry listing the most common genes and DNA. The V and J calls were determined by TCRdb, not by the authors. The sample table shows 500,000 to 700,000 distinct CDR3 sequences, and around 7.4% are seen once. The ten most abundant clones make up 1.5% to 2% of the sample.

Every donor in the study was a healthy Caucasian. The twin cohort comprised three pairs of female monozygotic twins, all aged roughly 18 to 30 years. Peripheral blood mononuclear cells were used as the source from which RNA for TCR libraries was isolated. Inclusive of the bounding cysteine and phenylalanine, the CDR3 is 12 residues long. The entry retains the CDR3 DNA only, 36 bases that are in frame from base 1. CDR1 LNHNV and CDR2 YYDKDF were looked up in the germline V gene (reference sequence). Trimming takes 5 bases from V and 10 bases from J, and the germline ends sit 14 bases apart. This clonotype has a count of ten or more. Its antigen is still unknown. No much larger clonotype is one base removed from it; base qualities were not supplied. The full study reports these points: Because the same donors could not be followed over many years, the conclusions depended on cross-sectional statistical analysis. Zero-insertion analyses could be partly confounded by invariant T cells such as MAIT and iNKT, though diverse VJ usage argued against such confounding for most clonotypes. Abundant cord blood beta clonotypes carried fewer insertions; young adult naive repertoires showed a weaker similar trend, while memory repertoires showed none. In monozygotic twins, out-of-frame TCR alpha sharing was systematically underestimated by recombination models, although the models agreed with sharing between unrelated individuals. Compared with coincidental sharing between unrelated individuals, out-of-frame TCR alpha sequences shared between twins had an excess of sequences with low generation probability. Excess twin sharing in beta out-of-frame sequences was weaker because fewer shared sequences lowered the signal-to-noise ratio.

These same data were also listed under a study on yellow fever vaccine responses in identical twins. As the second paper documents: According to the authors, in identical twins the way T cells responded to vaccination appeared partly convergent and partly personalized. In the study, vaccine-responding T cell clones were precisely tracked in identical twins.

The sequence derives from a woman between 18 and 29 years old in good health. The source material was PBMCs. The rearranged chain carries TRBV15 and TRBJ1-1; the best D guess is TRBD1, with 5 bases matching. The CDR3 loop reads CATSGGEGLAFF. The DNA reads as follows: TGTGCCACCAGCGGGGGTGAGGGATTAGCTTTCTTT.